The T cell receptor (beta chain) described here comes from a study of blood T cell repertoires in COVID-19. Study details: Samples came from the United States, Italy and Spain, spanning acute and convalescent COVID-19. PBMCs, B-cell-depleted T cells, or T cells were the source of the cDNA or gDNA that made up the material.

The CDR3 runs 13 residues. The V gene's germline CDR1 is MNHEY and CDR2 SVGAGI. The V gene lost 4 bases and the J gene lost 1 base, with 7 bases spanning the gap. Per the original data handling: Reference gene primer amplification yielded estimated nucleated cell counts. Repertoires were generated with immunoSEQ multiplex PCR, while TCRdb's copy carries only in-frame clones and drops some. That table furnishes V, J and clone size, whereas the DNA furnished D and trimming. This sample has about 110,000 clones, with around 64% found just once. The V gene is TRBV6-5, the J gene TRBJ1-1, with D perhaps matching TRBD1 (5 bases). This sequence was found in a woman aged 40-49 years with acute or convalescent COVID-19. The sample consisted of peripheral blood. CDR3 sequence reads: CASSSTANTEAFF. The CDR3 region has the DNA TGTGCCAGCAGTTCGACAGCGAACACTGAAGCTTTCTTT.